These T cell receptor beta chains were read from a single sample in a study of beta chain features in type 1 diabetes. The method was immunoSEQ multiplex PCR; TCRdb's version includes in-frame clones alone and lacks a portion of them. The sample lists 300,000 to 350,000 clones, around 9% occurring once. Sequenced sample: central memory CD4+ T cells from blood. These receptors all come from a man aged 25-45 years with type 1 diabetes. Each CDR3 is given with its conserved first and last residue. Fields, in order: CDR3 protein, CDR3 DNA, D gene, V gene, clone size, J gene. A D gene is named only where the DNA matches it firmly. The listing skips clone size in some rows; elsewhere it reads once, few, many or a size class.

CDR3 protein: CASSLWPGGQGRAFF
CDR3 DNA: TGTGCCAGCAGTTTATGGCCGGGTGGACAGGGGCGAGCTTTCTTT
D gene: TRBD1
V gene: TRBV28
clone size: NA
J gene: TRBJ1-1

CDR3 protein: CASSELGQGFEEQYF
CDR3 DNA: TGTGCCAGCAGTGAACTGGGACAGGGCTTCGAAGAGCAGTACTTC
D gene: TRBD1
V gene: TRBV25-1
clone size: NA
J gene: TRBJ2-7

CDR3 protein: CASSLSREGGNTIYF
CDR3 DNA: TGTGCCAGCAGCTTGAGCAGAGAAGGGGGTAACACCATATATTTT
D gene: NA
V gene: TRBV5-4
clone size: few
J gene: TRBJ1-3

CDR3 protein: CASSFDGGPGDTQYF
CDR3 DNA: TGTGCCAGCAGTTTTGACGGGGGGCCAGGTGATACGCAGTATTTT
D gene: NA
V gene: TRBV7-2
clone size: few
J gene: TRBJ2-3

CDR3 protein: CASGENGELFF
CDR3 DNA: TGTGCCAGCGGGGAAAACGGGGAGCTGTTTTTT
D gene: NA
V gene: TRBV28
clone size: many
J gene: TRBJ2-2

CDR3 protein: CASSFTGVGNQPQHF
CDR3 DNA: TGCGCCAGCAGCTTCACAGGGGTTGGCAATCAGCCCCAGCATTTT
D gene: TRBD1
V gene: TRBV5-1
clone size: few
J gene: TRBJ1-5

CDR3 protein: CASSYSPDQPQHF
CDR3 DNA: TGTGCCAGCAGTTACTCCCCGGATCAGCCCCAGCATTTT
D gene: NA
V gene: TRBV6-5
clone size: few
J gene: TRBJ1-5

CDR3 protein: CASSSLQVTTNEKLFF
CDR3 DNA: TGTGCCAGCAGCTCATTACAGGTTACAACTAATGAAAAACTGTTTTTT
D gene: NA
V gene: TRBV11-2
clone size: few
J gene: TRBJ1-4

CDR3 protein: CASSYHLGTGSDTQYF
CDR3 DNA: TGTGCCAGCAGTTACCATTTAGGGACAGGGTCAGATACGCAGTATTTT
D gene: TRBD1
V gene: TRBV6-5
clone size: NA
J gene: TRBJ2-3

CDR3 protein: CASSLATGWDTNYGYTF
CDR3 DNA: TGTGCCAGCAGCTTAGCTACAGGGTGGGATACTAACTATGGCTACACCTTC
D gene: NA
V gene: TRBV7-2
clone size: many
J gene: TRBJ1-2

CDR3 protein: CSVGQGLHEQYF
CDR3 DNA: TGCAGCGTGGGGCAGGGTTTGCACGAGCAGTACTTC
D gene: NA
V gene: TRBV29-1
clone size: few
J gene: TRBJ2-7

CDR3 protein: CASTRQGAYTDTQYF
CDR3 DNA: TGTGCCAGCACCAGACAGGGGGCTTACACAGATACGCAGTATTTT
D gene: TRBD1
V gene: TRBV2
clone size: NA
J gene: TRBJ2-3

CDR3 protein: CASSYSAGSNEQFF
CDR3 DNA: TGTGCCAGCAGTTACTCGGCAGGGAGCAATGAGCAGTTCTTC
D gene: NA
V gene: TRBV6-5
clone size: few
J gene: TRBJ2-1

CDR3 protein: CASSSSGRGYTDTQYF
CDR3 DNA: TGTGCCAGCAGCTCCTCCGGGCGGGGGTACACAGATACGCAGTATTTT
D gene: TRBD2
V gene: TRBV7-2
clone size: few
J gene: TRBJ2-3

CDR3 protein: CAWSVGTPEQYF
CDR3 DNA: TGTGCCTGGAGTGTAGGGACTCCGGAGCAGTACTTC
D gene: NA
V gene: TRBV30
clone size: few
J gene: TRBJ2-7

CDR3 protein: CASSPLMELYNEQFF
CDR3 DNA: TGTGCCAGCTCACCCCTTATGGAGTTATACAATGAGCAGTTCTTC
D gene: NA
V gene: TRBV18
clone size: few
J gene: TRBJ2-1

CDR3 protein: CSVGQTNQPQHF
CDR3 DNA: TGCAGCGTTGGGCAGACCAATCAGCCCCAGCATTTT
D gene: NA
V gene: TRBV29-1
clone size: few
J gene: TRBJ1-5

CDR3 protein: CSVEVYGVYGYTF
CDR3 DNA: TGCAGCGTTGAAGTATACGGGGTCTATGGCTACACCTTC
D gene: NA
V gene: TRBV29-1
clone size: NA
J gene: TRBJ1-2

CDR3 protein: CASSPPPETQYF
CDR3 DNA: TGTGCCAGCAGCCCTCCCCCAGAGACCCAGTACTTC
D gene: NA
V gene: TRBV7-2
clone size: NA
J gene: TRBJ2-5

CDR3 protein: CASSLDDGPYEQYF
CDR3 DNA: TGTGCCAGCAGCTTGGACGACGGCCCCTACGAGCAGTACTTC
D gene: NA
V gene: TRBV7-9
clone size: few
J gene: TRBJ2-7

CDR3 protein: CASKVRGQNGELFF
CDR3 DNA: TGCGCCAGCAAAGTAAGGGGGCAAAACGGGGAGCTGTTTTTT
D gene: TRBD1
V gene: TRBV5-1
clone size: many
J gene: TRBJ2-2

CDR3 protein: CASSTDREGTEAFF
CDR3 DNA: TGTGCCAGCAGCACGGACAGGGAGGGCACTGAAGCTTTCTTT
D gene: TRBD1
V gene: TRBV5-4
clone size: NA
J gene: TRBJ1-1

CDR3 protein: CASSRDPRVHGYTF
CDR3 DNA: TGTGCCAGCAGTAGAGATCCCAGGGTACATGGCTACACCTTC
D gene: NA
V gene: TRBV6-5
clone size: few
J gene: TRBJ1-2

CDR3 protein: CASTRQGGGTGELFF
CDR3 DNA: TGTGCCAGCACACGACAGGGCGGGGGCACCGGGGAGCTGTTTTTT
D gene: NA
V gene: TRBV9
clone size: NA
J gene: TRBJ2-2

CDR3 protein: CASSQEFPGPSYF
CDR3 DNA: TGCGCCAGCAGCCAAGAATTCCCGGGACCGTCTTACTTC
D gene: NA
V gene: TRBV4-3
clone size: many
J gene: TRBJ2-7

CDR3 protein: CASSSQDVNSYEQYF
CDR3 DNA: TGTGCCAGCAGTTCACAGGATGTCAATTCCTACGAGCAGTACTTC
D gene: NA
V gene: TRBV27
clone size: few
J gene: TRBJ2-7

CDR3 protein: CASRPLRGPAVF
CDR3 DNA: TGTGCCAGCAGACCCCTCAGGGGTCCGGCGGTCTTC
D gene: NA
V gene: TRBV6-5
clone size: few
J gene: TRBJ2-1

CDR3 protein: CASSLERSGNTIYF
CDR3 DNA: TGTGCCAGCAGCTTAGAGCGCTCTGGAAACACCATATATTTT
D gene: NA
V gene: TRBV11-3
clone size: few
J gene: TRBJ1-3

CDR3 protein: CASSVGLVPTDTQYF
CDR3 DNA: TGTGCCAGCAGTGTGGGACTAGTGCCCACAGATACGCAGTATTTT
D gene: TRBD2
V gene: TRBV2
clone size: NA
J gene: TRBJ2-3

CDR3 protein: CASSLPWPAGVSTDTQYF
CDR3 DNA: TGTGCCAGCAGCTTACCCTGGCCAGCGGGGGTTAGCACAGATACGCAGTATTTT
D gene: TRBD2
V gene: TRBV7-2
clone size: NA
J gene: TRBJ2-3

CDR3 protein: CASSQSGQGLNSPLHF
CDR3 DNA: TGTGCCAGCAGCCAATCGGGACAGGGGCTGAATTCACCCCTCCACTTT
D gene: TRBD1
V gene: TRBV7-9
clone size: NA
J gene: TRBJ1-6

CDR3 protein: CASSLMGGQQETQYF
CDR3 DNA: TGTGCCAGCAGCTTAATGGGGGGACAGCAAGAGACCCAGTACTTC
D gene: NA
V gene: TRBV7-9
clone size: NA
J gene: TRBJ2-5

CDR3 protein: CASSGGIDTGELFF
CDR3 DNA: TGTGCCAGTTCCGGGGGAATCGACACCGGGGAGCTGTTTTTT
D gene: NA
V gene: TRBV6-1
clone size: NA
J gene: TRBJ2-2

CDR3 protein: CASSLAAEVTGELFF
CDR3 DNA: TGTGCCAGCAGCTTAGCGGCGGAGGTGACCGGGGAGCTGTTTTTT
D gene: NA
V gene: TRBV7-8
clone size: NA
J gene: TRBJ2-2

CDR3 protein: CASSLGTSGGELFF
CDR3 DNA: TGTGCCAGCAGCTTAGGGACTAGCGGCGGGGAGCTGTTTTTT
D gene: TRBD2
V gene: TRBV7-9
clone size: NA
J gene: TRBJ2-2

CDR3 protein: CASSPPVGQGNVDTIYF
CDR3 DNA: TGTGCCAGCTCACCACCCGTCGGACAGGGGAATGTTGACACCATATATTTT
D gene: TRBD1
V gene: TRBV18
clone size: few
J gene: TRBJ1-3

CDR3 protein: CASSDRETQYF
CDR3 DNA: TGTGCCAGTAGTGATAGAGAGACCCAGTACTTC
D gene: NA
V gene: TRBV19
clone size: NA
J gene: TRBJ2-5

CDR3 protein: CAWVATNEKLFF
CDR3 DNA: TGTGCCTGGGTTGCAACTAATGAAAAACTGTTTTTT
D gene: NA
V gene: TRBV30
clone size: NA
J gene: TRBJ1-4